This T cell receptor (beta chain) derives from a study of cytomegalovirus exposure and HLA in healthy donors. Findings and limits, study-wide: The likely origin of a cluster of highly shared sequence variants was a sequencing artifact. The presence/absence work took it that sequencing depth was about the same across donors. Most observed TCR sequences were rare, whereas some public TCRs were detected in many donors.

This clone showed up just once. Antigen: not known. PCR employed 60 Vbeta and 13 Jbeta primers. Repertoires were generated with immunoSEQ multiplex PCR, while TCRdb's copy carries only in-frame clones and drops some. The sample lists about 140,000 clones; around 80% were seen once. CDR3 length equals 14 residues. Germline V lookup: CDR1 MDHEN, CDR2 SYDVKM. The J segment lost 7 bases and the V segment lost 7 bases, leaving 8 bases of the junction unmatched. The TCR sequence derives from a woman in her thirties or forties in good health and CMV-seropositive. The J gene is TRBJ2-4, the V gene TRBV28; 9 nucleotides line up with TRBD1. The sequencing sample was made of PBMCs. As DNA, the CDR3 is TGTGCCAGCATCCAGGACAGGGGCAGGAACATTCAGTACTTC. This gives the protein CASIQDRGRNIQYF.